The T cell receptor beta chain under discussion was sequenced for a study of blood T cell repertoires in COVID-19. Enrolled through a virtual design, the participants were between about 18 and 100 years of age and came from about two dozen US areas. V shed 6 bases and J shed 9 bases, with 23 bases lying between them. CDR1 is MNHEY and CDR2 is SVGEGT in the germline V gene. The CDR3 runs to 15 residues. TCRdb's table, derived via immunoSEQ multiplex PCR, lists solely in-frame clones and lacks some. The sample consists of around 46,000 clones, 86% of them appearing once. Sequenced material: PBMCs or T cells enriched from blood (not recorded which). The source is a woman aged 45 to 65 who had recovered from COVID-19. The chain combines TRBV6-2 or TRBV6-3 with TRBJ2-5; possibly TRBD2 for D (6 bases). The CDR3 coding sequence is TGTGCCAGCAGCTCTACGGGACTCCGCGGGTTGGCCCAGTACTTC. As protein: CASSSTGLRGLAQYF.